Sequencing of this TCR beta chain was carried out in a study of OX40 agonist ivuxolimab in advanced cancers. Study-wide background: Administration of intravenous ivuxolimab to patients occurred every 2 weeks at 0.01 to 10 mg/kg.

Clones were sequenced by immunoSEQ multiplex PCR, and TCRdb holds only the in-frame ones, with some missing. The data hold under 85,000 clones, with 90% observed a single time. This clone is a singleton in its sample. The sampling schedule covered blood at baseline, cycle 4 day 1, and cycle 7 day 1. The specimen comprised CD4+ or CD8+ T cells sorted from blood, sampled in a trial of the OX40 agonist ivuxolimab. This TCR was recovered from an adult with an advanced solid tumor such as melanoma, head and neck, liver or kidney cancer.

The CDR3 DNA is TGTGCCAGCTCACCATCCCCGAACACTGAAGCTTTCTTT. Its translation is CASSPSPNTEAFF. V usage is TRBV18 and J usage is TRBJ1-1; D unclear. Trimming shortened V by 2 bases and J by 1 base, and 5 bases separated the two germline ends. Germline CDR1 is KGHSH and CDR2 is LQKENI. The CDR3 is 13 residues long.